The entry that follows covers one T cell receptor beta chain sequence. Antigen unknown. Use of 60 Vbeta and 13 Jbeta primers characterized the PCR. Libraries were prepared by immunoSEQ multiplex PCR; TCRdb keeps only in-frame clonotypes and omits some of them. The table includes roughly 220,000 clones, about 77% detected once. This sample stems from a study of cytomegalovirus exposure and HLA in healthy donors. The study's findings and limits: V- and J-gene trimming in TCR beta was tied to a missense DCLRE1C variant by an analysis performed later.

CDR3 size: 15 residues. Germline CDR1 MNHEY, CDR2 SVGAGI. Sequencing was done on a sample of PBMCs. This chain links TRBV6-5 with TRBJ2-5; 7 nucleotides align to TRBD1. The J call may be incorrect, as the DNA end agrees better with TRBJ2-7. The source of this sequence is a woman aged 25-40 years in good health and CMV-seronegative. The CDR3 spells CASSRGGSRVYEQYF. The CDR3 bases are TGTGCCAGCAGTCGAGGGGGCTCTCGGGTCTACGAGCAGTACTTC.